The sequence of this TCR beta chain was determined in a study of metastatic and nonmetastatic thyroid tumors. No patient received treatment before thyroid surgery. The CDR3 is 14 amino acids. V was trimmed by 4 bases and J by 2 bases, leaving 12 bases between them. Per the germline V gene, CDR1 is SGHNT and CDR2 is YYREEE (reference sequence). This clone was observed many times. TCRdb re-clonotyped the PCR reads through MiXCR. The repertoire holds about 89,000 clones, with around 12% as singletons. The specimen was tumor tissue. The sequence was collected from a female donor with papillary thyroid cancer or a benign thyroid nodule (not recorded which). Some clones in this sample may be carry-over from other donors' samples. The rearrangement uses TRBV5-4 and TRBJ2-5; D not resolved. The CDR3 reads CASSADPGQETQYF. The CDR3 DNA is TGTGCCAGCAGCGCCGATCCGGGTCAAGAGACCCAGTACTTC.